One and the same sample provided the 6 T cell receptor beta chains below, sequenced in a study of monozygotic twins with inflammatory bowel disease. From the 5' RACE reads, TCRdb lists one entry per CDR3 protein and no DNA. Here the sample table reports about 43,000 distinct CDR3 sequences. The specimen was blood. The receptors come from a human donor with ulcerative colitis or Crohn's disease, or a healthy co-twin of an affected twin (not recorded which).

The chain combines TRBV11-2 with TRBJ1-1; the D call from TCRdb, TRBD1, cannot be confirmed without DNA. The CDR3 loop spans 14 amino acids. Germline CDR1 is SGHAT and CDR2 is FQNNGV. CDR3 region: CASTLSAGGTEAFF.

The chain joins TRBV5-5 to TRBJ1-3; TCRdb indicates TRBD1, and absent DNA this call remains unverified. The CDR3 contains 14 residues. The germline CDR1 and CDR2 sequences are SGHKS and YYEKEE (reference sequence). The CDR3 is CASSPTGTRNTIYF.

The rearrangement uses TRBV19 and TRBJ1-1; TCRdb selects TRBD1, and the lack of DNA leaves this call unchecked. Germline CDR1 and CDR2: LNHDA and SQIVND (reference sequence). The CDR3 extends over 15 amino acids. CDR3 sequence reads: CASSRGGERITEAFF.

V and J are TRBV28 and TRBJ1-4. The CDR3 is 13 amino acids. The V gene's germline CDR1 is MDHEN and CDR2 SYDVKM. CDR3 loop: CASRLPIGEKLFF.

The chain's CDR3 is CASSQDRASGGVRETQYF. J is TRBJ2-5 and V is TRBV4-1; TCRdb returns TRBD2, unconfirmable since there is no DNA. Germline V gene data show CDR1 as MGHRA and CDR2 as YSYEKL. The CDR3 is made up of 18 amino acids.

V gene TRBV27 combines with J gene TRBJ2-7; TCRdb lists TRBD2, though no DNA is available to test this call. The CDR3 covers 14 residues. Germline V gene data show CDR1 as MNHEY and CDR2 as SMNVEV (reference sequence). CDR3 residues: CASSSRTAKYEQYF.